This TCR beta chain was sequenced for a study of cytomegalovirus exposure and HLA in healthy donors. Both 60 Vbeta primers and 13 Jbeta primers went into the PCR. The protocol was immunoSEQ multiplex PCR, while the TCRdb copy is restricted to in-frame clones and leaves out a portion. The top ten clones hold 2.1% of a sample with 85,000 to 90,000 clones, 67% of them seen once. Whole-study findings and limits: An analysis that came later showed most CMV-associated TCR beta chains appearing HLA-restricted.

Concerning this clone: The target antigen is unknown.

Germline assignment: CDR1 SGHDT and CDR2 YYEEEE. V gave up 0 bases and J gave up 5 bases, with 17 bases separating them. This CDR3 has 16 amino acids. The rearrangement uses TRBV5-6 and TRBJ1-1; D not certain. The specimen was PBMCs. The sequence derives from a young man in good health and CMV-seronegative. The CDR3 here is CASSLGVGLRGTEAFF. CDR3 DNA: TGTGCCAGCAGCTTGGGAGTGGGCCTCCGAGGGACTGAAGCTTTCTTT.